Following are 9 T cell receptor beta chains from one sample sequenced in a study of cytomegalovirus exposure and HLA in healthy donors. Vbeta (60) and Jbeta (13) primers were used in the PCR. TCRdb's copy holds only in-frame clones and misses some; the assay was immunoSEQ multiplex PCR. Found here are 40,000 or so clones, around 69% of them singletons; the top ten hold 6.3%. Sequenced material: PBMCs. The receptors stem from a young man in good health and CMV-seronegative.

The gene calls are TRBV15 and TRBJ2-5, with TRBD1 identical over 7 bases. J was trimmed by 5 bases and V by 2 bases; bases with no gene match: 5. Germline V lookup: CDR1 LNHNV, CDR2 YYDKDF (reference sequence). The CDR3 consists of 14 residues. The CDR3 DNA reads as TGTGCCACCAGCAGACCGACAGGGTTGGAGACCCAGTACTTC. It encodes CATSRPTGLETQYF.

The chain is built from TRBV6-5 and TRBJ2-2; 11 nucleotides align to TRBD2. The CDR3 contains 16 residues. Germline V gives CDR1 MNHEY, CDR2 SVGAGI. V shed 3 bases, J shed 10 bases, and the junction held 10 bases outside the gene matches. The CDR3 reads CASSYGGLAGTLELFF. For the CDR3, the DNA is TGTGCCAGCAGTTATGGAGGACTAGCGGGCACCCTGGAGCTGTTTTTT.

V usage is TRBV6-6 and J usage is TRBJ1-2; D is ambiguous. The germline V gene encodes CDR1 MNHNY and CDR2 SVGAGI (reference sequence). CDR3 length equals 14 residues. Trimming removed 0 bases from V and 6 bases from J, with 11 bases in between. In nucleotides, the CDR3 is TGTGCCAGCAGTTACTCGAACCCGGGAGATGGCTACACCTTC. This encodes CASSYSNPGDGYTF.

The chain combines TRBV27 with TRBJ1-6, with D possibly matching TRBD1 (6 bases). The CDR3 is made up of 15 amino acids. V lost 5 bases, J lost 7 bases, and 15 bases lay in between. The germline CDR1 and CDR2 sequences are MNHEY and SMNVEV (reference sequence). CDR3: CASSVGSGTNSPLHF. CDR3 DNA sequence: TGTGCCAGCAGTGTAGGGTCGGGGACAAATTCACCCCTCCACTTT.

As for this clone: At one end, the junction sequence differs from germline, possibly due to a read error. The V gene is TRBV7-7, the J gene TRBJ2-3; 9 bases agree with TRBD2. The CDR3 contains 15 residues. CDR1 and CDR2 from the germline V gene are SSHAT and FNYEAQ (reference sequence). The CDR3 loop reads CASSLGTSRTDTQYF. The CDR3 DNA is TGTGCTAGCAGCTTAGGGACTAGCCGTACAGATACGCAGTATTTT.

This chain connects TRBV6-1 to TRBJ2-5; TRBD1 matches at 9 bases. The V segment lost 2 bases and the J segment 5 bases; nucleotides outside the gene matches: 6. Germline loops: CDR1 MNHNS, CDR2 SASEGT. The CDR3 runs 15 residues. The CDR3 spells CASSESTGGAETQYF. The CDR3 DNA reads TGTGCCAGCAGTGAAAGTACAGGGGGCGCGGAGACCCAGTACTTC.

J is TRBJ2-5 and V is TRBV7-9, with D perhaps TRBD2 (5 bases). In germline, CDR1 is SEHNR, CDR2 FQNEAQ (reference sequence). This CDR3 contains 17 residues. The V end lost 5 bases, the J end lost 3 bases, and 22 bases lay between the germline ends. In DNA form, the CDR3 reads TGTGCCAGCAGCCTACGGACTCTTAACGGCGAAAAAGAGACCCAGTACTTC. It codes for CASSLRTLNGEKETQYF.

The chain couples TRBV25-1 to TRBJ2-4, with D perhaps TRBD2 (7 bases). V shed 2 bases and J shed 2 bases, with 16 bases lying between them. This CDR3 region has 17 residues. Germline values: CDR1 MGHDK, CDR2 SYGVNS. The CDR3 sequence: CASSEPGGVGTKNIQYF. DNA for the CDR3: TGTGCCAGCAGTGAACCGGGGGGCGTTGGAACCAAAAACATTCAGTACTTC. Looking up the rest from reference TRBV25-1 and TRBJ2-4 gives the full variable domain: EADIYQTPRYLVIGTGKKITLECSQTMGHDKMYWYQQDPGMELHLIHYSYGVNSTEKGDLSSESTVSRIRTEHFPLTLESARPSHTSQYLCASSEPGGVGTKNIQYFGAGTRLSVL.

This clone was detected only once. Mismatch with germline at one junction end may stem from a read error. The chain recombines TRBV7-9 with TRBJ2-1; no firm D call. CDR1 is SEHNR, CDR2 FQNEAQ, per germline (reference sequence). This CDR3 is built from 16 residues. CDR3 amino acids: CSSSQPLGPWANEQFF. The CDR3 DNA is TGTTCCAGCAGCCAACCGCTGGGCCCTTGGGCGAATGAGCAGTTCTTC.